The 32 T cell receptor beta chains listed next were all sequenced from one sample in a study of blood T cell repertoires in COVID-19. TCRdb's copy holds only in-frame clones and misses some; the assay was immunoSEQ multiplex PCR. The sample shows roughly 60,000 clones, about 91% of them seen only once. Specimen: peripheral blood. The receptors here all came from a middle-aged man with COVID-19, enrolled during active disease.

The chain links TRBV5-1 to TRBJ1-1; weak D call: TRBD1 (5 bases). Per germline, CDR1 SGHRS and CDR2 YFSETQ. This CDR3 has 15 residues. Trimming left V 2 bases short and J 2 bases short, with 13 bases between. This CDR3 is CASSFDRPTNTEAFF. DNA of the CDR3: TGCGCCAGCAGCTTCGACAGACCCACAAACACTGAAGCTTTCTTT.

This chain joins TRBV28 and TRBJ2-7; 7 bases map to TRBD2. The CDR3 contains 12 residues. J gave up 3 bases and V 7 bases, and 3 bases lay outside the gene matches. The germline CDR1 and CDR2 sequences are MDHEN and SYDVKM. This chain's CDR3 is CASTGGGYEQYF. CDR3 nucleotides: TGTGCCAGCACGGGCGGGGGCTACGAGCAGTACTTC.

The chain carries TRBV7-3 and TRBJ2-2; TRBD2 agrees at 10 bases. CDR1 and CDR2 (germline): SGHTA, FQGTGA. V was clipped by 6 bases and J by 1 base; unmatched bases: 5. The CDR3 extends over 16 amino acids. CDR3 protein: CASRHGLAENTGELFF. CDR3 nucleotide sequence: TGTGCCAGCAGGCACGGACTAGCGGAGAACACCGGGGAGCTGTTTTTT.

The chain links TRBV6-5 to TRBJ1-2; 9 nucleotides line up with TRBD1. The germline gives CDR1 MNHEY, CDR2 SVGAGI. The CDR3 contains 13 residues. The junction had 4 bases not matched to a gene; V was cut back by 6 bases and J by 5 bases. In DNA, the CDR3 is TGTGCCAGCAGCCGGACAGGGGAGTATGGCTACACCTTC. Its protein product is CASSRTGEYGYTF.

The chain links TRBV28 to TRBJ2-3; D not resolved. V shed 7 bases and J shed 3 bases, with 14 bases lying between them. The germline V gene encodes CDR1 MDHEN and CDR2 SYDVKM. This CDR3 comprises 14 residues. CDR3 amino acids: CASTSPELTDTQYF. The DNA for the CDR3 is TGTGCCAGCACCTCTCCGGAGTTGACAGATACGCAGTATTTT.

The V and J genes are TRBV19 and TRBJ2-7; 7 nucleotides agree with TRBD1. The V segment lost 5 bases and the J segment 6 bases; nucleotides outside the gene matches: 4. CDR1 is LNHDA, CDR2 SQIVND, per germline (reference sequence). The CDR3 contains 12 residues. In DNA, the CDR3 is TGTGCCAGTAGTTCTACAGGGGCCGAGCAGTACTTC. Translation gives CASSSTGAEQYF.

For the CDR3, the DNA is TGTGCCAGCACCTGGACAGTAACCCTCTATGGCTACACCTTC. Translating it yields CASTWTVTLYGYTF. This sequence joins TRBV6-5 and TRBJ1-2; weak D call: TRBD1 (6 bases). Trimming left V 7 bases short and J 4 bases short, with 16 bases between. The CDR3 covers 14 residues. Germline CDR1 reads MNHEY; CDR2 reads SVGAGI.

This chain connects TRBV19 to TRBJ1-5; TRBD1 matches at 8 bases. Per the germline V gene, CDR1 is LNHDA and CDR2 is SQIVND (reference sequence). Trimming removed 3 bases from V and 6 bases from J; junction bases left unmatched: 4. The CDR3 consists of 14 residues. CDR3 amino acids: CASSIQGAGQPQHF. CDR3 nucleotides: TGTGCCAGTAGTATTCAGGGGGCGGGTCAGCCCCAGCATTTT.

V and J are TRBV19 and TRBJ2-7; D unclear. The germline gives CDR1 LNHDA, CDR2 SQIVND (reference sequence). The V end was cut by 1 base, the J end by 2 bases, with 9 bases between. The CDR3 spans 14 residues. The CDR3: CASSIGPETYEQYF. Here the CDR3 DNA reads TGTGCCAGTAGTATAGGGCCGGAGACCTACGAGCAGTACTTC. Looking up the rest from reference TRBV19 and TRBJ2-7 gives the full variable domain: DGGITQSPKYLFRKEGQNVTLSCEQNLNHDAMYWYRQDPGQGLRLIYYSQIVNDFQKGDIAEGYSVSREKKESFPLTVTSAQKNPTAFYLCASSIGPETYEQYFGPGTRLTVT.

The rearrangement uses TRBV5-1 and TRBJ1-1; D might be TRBD1 (5 bases). The CDR3 has 14 residues. V lost 4 bases and J lost 4, with 14 bases in between. The V gene's germline CDR1 is SGHRS and CDR2 YFSETQ. In DNA, the CDR3 is TGCGCCAGCAGCCCCCAGGGTTTTGGCACTGAAGCTTTCTTT. Residues: CASSPQGFGTEAFF.

This chain links TRBV7-9 with TRBJ1-2, with D hard to call. V shed 3 bases and J shed 2 bases, with 10 bases lying between them. This CDR3 region has 14 residues. Germline assignment: CDR1 SEHNR and CDR2 FQNEAQ (reference sequence). CDR3 DNA sequence: TGTGCCAGCAGCTTTCCAGGATCGAACTATGGCTACACCTTC. Translating gives CASSFPGSNYGYTF. Looking up the rest from reference TRBV7-9 and TRBJ1-2 gives the full variable domain: DTGVSQNPRHKITKRGQNVTFRCDPISEHNRLYWYRQTLGQGPEFLTYFQNEAQLEKSRLLSDRFSAERPKGSFSTLEIQRTEQGDSAMYLCASSFPGSNYGYTFGSGTRLTVV.

This clone was detected only a few times. This rearrangement joins TRBV27 to TRBJ2-1, with D unresolved. The CDR3 covers 11 residues. Deletions cut 5 bases from V and 5 bases from J, with 4 bases between. CDR1 is MNHEY and CDR2 is SMNVEV in the germline V gene (reference sequence). Here the CDR3 DNA reads TGTGCCAGCAGTATAAACAATGAGCAGTTCTTC. This encodes CASSINNEQFF.

The genes are TRBV19 and TRBJ1-3; no reliable D call. Germline CDR1 and CDR2: LNHDA and SQIVND (reference sequence). The germline V and J ends were trimmed by 6 bases and 1 base, with 7 bases remaining between them. The CDR3 is 13 amino acids. Here the CDR3 DNA reads TGTGCCAGTAGGCGTATATCTGGAAACACCATATATTTT. Its protein is CASRRISGNTIYF.

This chain connects TRBV19 to TRBJ1-5, with D maybe TRBD1 (5 bases). The CDR3 has 16 residues. Germline values: CDR1 LNHDA, CDR2 SQIVND (reference sequence). The ends were cut back, 5 bases at V and 2 bases at J, with 16 bases in the middle. This CDR3 is CASSSWEGTGNQPQHF. The CDR3 nucleotides are TGTGCCAGTAGTTCATGGGAGGGGACGGGCAATCAGCCCCAGCATTTT.

This clone has only one observation. The chain has TRBV4-1 and TRBJ2-2, with D possibly matching TRBD1 (5 bases). Trimming shortened V by 5 bases and J by 8 bases, and 18 bases separated the two germline ends. This CDR3 comprises 15 residues. Germline values: CDR1 MGHRA, CDR2 YSYEKL. The CDR3 loop reads CASSATTGYFGELFF. Here the CDR3 DNA reads TGCGCCAGCAGCGCGACAACAGGTTATTTTGGGGAGCTGTTTTTT.

The gene calls are TRBV6-6 and TRBJ2-7, with TRBD1 identical over 11 bases. CDR1 MNHNY and CDR2 SVGAGI come from the germline V gene (reference sequence). J gave up 3 bases and V 6 bases, and 4 bases lay outside the gene matches. The CDR3 totals 14 residues. The CDR3 is CASRTGTGGYEQYF. CDR3 DNA sequence: TGTGCCAGCAGAACCGGGACAGGGGGCTACGAGCAGTACTTC.

The rearrangement links TRBV5-5 to TRBJ1-2; 7 nucleotides agree with TRBD1. J lost 0 bases, V lost 7 bases, and 6 bases had no gene match. Germline CDR1 reads SGHKS; CDR2 reads YYEKEE (reference sequence). The CDR3 sequence is 14 residues long. The DNA of the CDR3 is TGTGCCAGCGGCGACAGGGCCTCTAACTATGGCTACACCTTC. Its protein is CASGDRASNYGYTF.

This clone was observed a handful of times. The chain employs TRBV11-2 and TRBJ2-5; D unresolved. The CDR3 extends over 13 amino acids. Germline assignment: CDR1 SGHAT and CDR2 FQNNGV. With 6 bases removed from V and 4 bases from J, the gap between germline ends came to 12 bases. For the CDR3, the DNA is TGTGCCAGCAGGTCCATTCAAATAGAGACCCAGTACTTC. It encodes CASRSIQIETQYF.

The CDR3 sequence is CASSPGDRSGNTIYF. CDR3 nucleotide sequence: TGTGCCAGCAGTCCCGGGGACAGATCTGGAAACACCATATATTTT. The J gene is TRBJ1-3, the V gene TRBV28; TRBD1 matches at 7 bases. The V segment lost 5 bases and the J segment 1 base; nucleotides outside the gene matches: 5. The CDR3 length is 15 residues. The germline V gene has CDR1 MDHEN and CDR2 SYDVKM.

This sequence joins TRBV28 and TRBJ1-3, with D unclear. The CDR3 has 14 amino acids. CDR1 and CDR2 from the germline V gene are MDHEN and SYDVKM. Trimming stripped 4 bases from V and 0 bases from J, with 7 bases between. The DNA for the CDR3 is TGTGCCAGCAGTTCAATCAGCTCTGGAAACACCATATATTTT. This sequence encodes CASSSISSGNTIYF. The full variable domain, rest sourced from reference TRBV28 and TRBJ1-3, is DVKVTQSSRYLVKRTGEKVFLECVQDMDHENMFWYRQDPGLGLRLIYFSYDVKMKEKGDIPEGYSVSREKKERFSLILESASTNQTSMYLCASSSISSGNTIYFGEGSWLTVV.

The chain employs TRBV28 and TRBJ2-1, with 10 bases fitting TRBD2. This CDR3 is built from 15 residues. The J segment lost 6 bases and the V segment lost 6 bases, leaving 8 bases of the junction unmatched. CDR1 is MDHEN, CDR2 SYDVKM, per germline. The CDR3 nucleotides read TGTGCCAGCAGGGCCCTCGGGACTAGCGTCAATGAGCAGTTCTTC. Its protein product is CASRALGTSVNEQFF.

The gene calls are TRBV19 and TRBJ1-5; a possible D gene is TRBD1 (5 bases). The V and J ends lost 9 bases and 5 bases respectively, with 14 bases between them. The germline V gene has CDR1 LNHDA and CDR2 SQIVND (reference sequence). This CDR3 is built from 13 residues. The CDR3 DNA reads as TGTGCCAGCACCAGCGGGGGGTATCAGCCCCAGCATTTT. Translated: CASTSGGYQPQHF.

J is TRBJ1-6 and V is TRBV6-5; D perhaps matches TRBD1 (6 bases). Looked up from germline, CDR1 is MNHEY and CDR2 is SVGAGI. V lost 2 bases and J 7 bases, leaving 12 bases between the germline ends. The CDR3 loop spans 15 amino acids. CDR3: CASSYRTAVNSPLHF. CDR3 sequence (DNA): TGTGCCAGCAGTTACCGGACAGCCGTGAATTCACCCCTCCACTTT.

The chain joins TRBV18 to TRBJ2-7, with D tentatively TRBD1 (6 bases). V gave up 2 bases and J gave up 4 bases, with 12 bases separating them. CDR1 is KGHSH and CDR2 is LQKENI in the germline V gene. This CDR3 has 14 amino acids. CDR3 sequence: CASSPVPGEYEQYF. CDR3 nucleotide sequence: TGTGCCAGCTCACCAGTTCCAGGGGAGTACGAGCAGTACTTC.

About this clone itself: One end of the junction varies from germline; a read error may be responsible. The chain links TRBV6-4 to TRBJ2-5; possible D gene TRBD2, 5 bases. This CDR3 is built from 15 residues. Germline values: CDR1 MRHNA, CDR2 SNTAGT. Here the CDR3 reads CASSDSLLYPGWVDF. CDR3 in DNA: TGTGCCAGCAGTGACTCGTTACTTTATCCGGGATGGGTTGACTTC.

This sequence joins TRBV2 and TRBJ2-5; 10 positions match TRBD1. The germline V gene encodes CDR1 SNHLY and CDR2 FYNNEI. V trimming: 8 bases; J trimming: 4 bases; junction bases outside the gene matches: 7. The CDR3 covers 14 residues. The CDR3 bases are TGTGCCAGCCGGGACAGGGGTCAGCTAGAGACCCAGTACTTC. The encoded protein is CASRDRGQLETQYF.

This chain connects TRBV6-4 to TRBJ1-2, with 7 positions matching TRBD1. The length of the CDR3 is 14 residues. Germline assignment: CDR1 MRHNA and CDR2 SNTAGT. Trimming removed 4 bases from V and 6 bases from J; junction bases left unmatched: 8. CDR3 nucleotides: TGTGCCAGCAGTGCACGAACAGGGGAGAATGGCTACACCTTC. Encoded protein: CASSARTGENGYTF.

This clone has a single count. V gene TRBV9 combines with J gene TRBJ2-7, with D maybe TRBD1 (5 bases). V was cut by 0 bases and J by 5 bases, with 18 bases left in between. This CDR3 contains 16 residues. Germline values: CDR1 SGDLS, CDR2 YYNGEE. CDR3 sequence: CASSVAGGAALDEQYF. CDR3 coding DNA: TGTGCCAGCAGCGTAGCGGGTGGGGCAGCGCTAGACGAGCAGTACTTC.

This clone is a singleton in its sample. V and J are TRBV5-1 and TRBJ2-5; 8 bases line up with TRBD1. With 0 bases clipped from V and 2 bases from J, the junction kept 3 bases outside the gene matches. Per germline, CDR1 SGHRS and CDR2 YFSETQ. The CDR3 covers 15 residues. The CDR3 is CASSLEGQGQETQYF. CDR3 coding DNA: TGCGCCAGCAGCTTGGAAGGACAGGGACAAGAGACCCAGTACTTC.

The CDR3: CASSQERAGGYTF. The DNA for the CDR3 is TGTGCCAGCAGCCAAGAACGAGCAGGGGGCTACACCTTC. The chain carries TRBV3-1 (or the pseudogene TRBV3-2) and TRBJ1-2, with a weak D call TRBD1 (5 bases). V was trimmed by 0 bases and J by 8 bases, leaving 10 bases between them. Germline CDR1 and CDR2: LGHDT and YNNKEL (reference sequence). The CDR3 totals 13 residues.

The chain recombines TRBV9 with TRBJ1-5; no definite D call. From germline, CDR1 is SGDLS and CDR2 YYNGEE. Trimming took 6 bases from V and 5 from J, leaving 24 bases between them. This CDR3 comprises 17 residues. CDR3 sequence reads: CASTLGSAPSADQPQHF. In DNA form, the CDR3 reads TGTGCCAGCACCTTAGGCTCGGCCCCTAGTGCGGATCAGCCCCAGCATTTT.

The chain links TRBV5-6 to TRBJ1-4; D call uncertain. Trimming took off 1 base at V and 3 bases at J, with 7 bases between the two ends. In germline, CDR1 is SGHDT, CDR2 YYEEEE. The CDR3 has 14 residues. The chain's CDR3 is CASSLYGANEKLFF. The CDR3 nucleotides read TGTGCCAGCAGCTTGTACGGGGCTAATGAAAAACTGTTTTTT.